The clone carrying this TCR beta chain was observed a single time. As yet, its antigen is unknown. The CDR3 consists of 15 residues. Per germline, CDR1 MGHDK and CDR2 SYGVNS. V lost 2 bases, J lost 2 bases, and 9 bases lay in between. Libraries were prepared by immunoSEQ multiplex PCR; TCRdb keeps only in-frame clonotypes and omits some of them. Here the sample spans 140,000 to 150,000 clones, about 90% being singletons. This specimen belongs to a study of T cell responses to AZD1222 COVID-19 vaccine. Study findings and constraints: Researchers report vaccine-associated CD4 TCRs spanning spike, with dominance at 160-218 and 743-854.

The sequence derives from an adult in good health. The specimen comprised peripheral blood, sampled on day 0 of AZD1222 vaccination. The chain links TRBV25-1 to TRBJ2-2; D not resolved. The DNA for the CDR3 is TGTGCCAGCAGTGAAACGCGTCATAACACCGGGGAGCTGTTTTTT. This translates into CASSETRHNTGELFF.